These 20 T cell receptor beta chains share one sample of origin, sequenced in a study of cytomegalovirus exposure and HLA in healthy donors (TCRdb year 2017). The protocol used for the library was the immunoSEQ multiplex PCR assay. This immuneACCESS table, as held by TCRdb, lists in-frame sequences with V and J called but not all clones. Of the missing ones, under half trace to an unresolved V gene in checked studies; the others have no known cause. This sample holds 40,000 to 55,000 clones; under 95% were observed only once. The top ten constitute roughly 2.1% of the sample. Sequencing was done on a sample of PBMCs. Receptors were obtained from a woman aged 18 to 35 in good health and CMV-seronegative.

The chain uses TRBV9 and TRBJ2-3; maybe TRBD1 (5 bases). Germline loops: CDR1 SGDLS, CDR2 YYNGEE. V dropped 4 bases and J dropped 4 bases, with 10 bases sitting between them. The CDR3 loop spans 13 amino acids. This chain's CDR3 is CASSPGASDTQYF. The CDR3 coding sequence is TGTGCCAGCAGCCCTGGGGCCTCAGATACGCAGTATTTT.

As DNA, the CDR3 is TGTGCCAGCAGCTTAGGGGGGACTAGCACAGCATCGAAGTACTTC. Its translation is CASSLGGTSTASKYF. This chain connects TRBV7-9 to TRBJ2-5; 9 bases agree with TRBD2. The junction had 12 bases not matched to a gene; V was cut back by 1 base and J by 12 bases. The V gene's germline CDR1 is SEHNR and CDR2 FQNEAQ (reference sequence). There are 15 residues in the CDR3.

The chain uses TRBV4-1 and TRBJ1-4; D perhaps matches TRBD1 (5 bases). The V and J ends lost 5 bases and 0 bases respectively, with 13 bases between them. The CDR3 contains 16 residues. The germline CDR1 and CDR2 sequences are MGHRA and YSYEKL. CDR3 amino acids: CASSWRQSATNEKLFF. The CDR3 nucleotides are TGCGCCAGCAGCTGGAGACAGTCGGCAACTAATGAAAAACTGTTTTTT.

This chain uses TRBV13 with TRBJ2-7; 10 bases fit TRBD2. The CDR3 covers 17 residues. J was trimmed by 3 bases and V by 5 bases; bases with no gene match: 13. Looked up from germline, CDR1 is PRHDT and CDR2 is FYEKMQ (reference sequence). The CDR3 sequence: CASSPHTGAGGYYEQYF. The CDR3 nucleotides read TGTGCCAGCAGCCCGCACACCGGAGCGGGAGGGTACTACGAGCAGTACTTC.

The chain has TRBV29-1 and TRBJ2-7, with 11 bases matching TRBD2. The CDR3 is 15 amino acids. V dropped 4 bases and J dropped 0; count of bases not matched to a gene: 5. The germline V gene has CDR1 SQVTM and CDR2 ANQGSEA. CDR3 coding DNA: TGCAGCGTTGTGGGACTAGCGGCGAGCTCCTACGAGCAGTACTTC. It codes for CSVVGLAASSYEQYF.

The J gene is TRBJ1-1, the V gene TRBV2, with TRBD1 as a possible D gene (5 bases). The CDR3 length is 15 residues. Trimming shortened V by 6 bases and J by 3 bases, and 17 bases separated the two germline ends. Per germline, CDR1 SNHLY and CDR2 FYNNEI. The CDR3 bases are TGTGCCAGCAGCCTCGAGGGGAGCGGGTACACTGAAGCTTTCTTT. Its protein product is CASSLEGSGYTEAFF. Full variable domain (outside the CDR3, taken from reference TRBV2 and TRBJ1-1): EPEVTQTPSHQVTQMGQEVILRCVPISNHLYFYWYRQILGQKVEFLVSFYNNEISEKSEIFDDQFSVERPDGSNFTLKIRSTKLEDSAMYFCASSLEGSGYTEAFFGQGTRLTVV.

The V and J genes are TRBV5-6 and TRBJ2-7, with D maybe TRBD1 (5 bases). Germline-derived CDR1 and CDR2 are SGHDT and YYEEEE. V was pared by 4 bases and J by 0 bases, with 14 bases between. The CDR3 runs to 15 residues. CDR3 loop: CASSTRTRSSYEQYF. The CDR3 DNA is TGTGCCAGCAGCACGCGGACAAGGAGCTCCTACGAGCAGTACTTC.

The chain couples TRBV7-8 to TRBJ2-7, with D maybe TRBD2 (6 bases). The V end was cut by 4 bases, the J end by 2 bases, with 21 bases between. This CDR3 region has 17 residues. CDR1 and CDR2 (germline): SGHVS, FQNEAQ. This CDR3 reads CASSSRRAAGRPYEQYF. The DNA for the CDR3 is TGTGCCAGCAGCTCTCGGAGGGCGGCCGGTCGCCCCTACGAGCAGTACTTC.

V is TRBV28 and J is TRBJ2-6, with TRBD2 identical over 9 bases. CDR3 length equals 17 residues. Trimming at V came to 4 bases and at J to 0 bases, leaving 4 bases not matched to a gene. The germline CDR1 and CDR2 sequences are MDHEN and SYDVKM. The DNA of the CDR3 is TGTGCCAGCAGTTCCAGCGGGGGGTCCTCTGGGGCCAACGTCCTGACTTTC. Translating gives CASSSSGGSSGANVLTF.

This chain joins TRBV5-4 and TRBJ1-1, with TRBD1 as a possible D gene (5 bases). The CDR3 covers 14 residues. Trimming took off 1 base at V and 7 bases at J, with 14 bases between the two ends. In germline, CDR1 is SGHNT, CDR2 YYREEE (reference sequence). The CDR3 here is CASSLWGATGEAFF. CDR3 DNA: TGTGCCAGCAGCTTGTGGGGTGCCACAGGTGAAGCTTTCTTT. The variable domain in full, with the rest retrieved from reference TRBV5-4 and TRBJ1-1, is ETGVTQSPTHLIKTRGQQVTLRCSSQSGHNTVSWYQQALGQGPQFIFQYYREEENGRGNFPPRFSGLQFPNYSSELNVNALELDDSALYLCASSLWGATGEAFFGQGTRLTVV.

The chain links TRBV19 to TRBJ1-5; D is ambiguous. Germline CDR1 and CDR2: LNHDA and SQIVND (reference sequence). V was pared by 6 bases and J by 0 bases, with 12 bases between. The CDR3 totals 15 residues. CDR3 DNA: TGTGCCAGTAGCGGCGGCATAACTAGCAATCAGCCCCAGCATTTT. Amino acids: CASSGGITSNQPQHF.

This clone was counted a single time. The rearrangement uses TRBV2 and TRBJ1-2, with D possibly TRBD1 on 5 matching bases. The CDR3 runs to 15 residues. V shed 6 bases and J shed 1 base, with 15 bases lying between them. Germline values: CDR1 SNHLY, CDR2 FYNNEI. CDR3 loop: CASRRSAGGNYGYTF. CDR3 coding DNA: TGTGCCAGCAGGCGGTCCGCGGGGGGTAACTATGGCTACACCTTC.

V gene TRBV6-5 combines with J gene TRBJ1-5; TRBD1 matches 8 bases. From germline, CDR1 is MNHEY and CDR2 SVGAGI. V trimming: 5 bases; J trimming: 5 bases; junction bases outside the gene matches: 8. The CDR3 loop spans 15 amino acids. The CDR3 DNA is TGTGCCAGCAGTACGGACGGACAGGGCGATCAGCCCCAGCATTTT. Encoded protein: CASSTDGQGDQPQHF.

The chain links TRBV15 to TRBJ1-3; D is uncertain. Per the germline V gene, CDR1 is LNHNV and CDR2 is YYDKDF (reference sequence). Trimming left V 0 bases short and J 3 bases short, with 9 bases between. The CDR3 covers 15 residues. CDR3 amino acids: CATSRDRGIGNTIYF. The DNA of the CDR3 is TGTGCCACCAGCAGAGATCGAGGGATTGGAAACACCATATATTTT.

The chain links TRBV7-8 to TRBJ2-1; 10 nucleotides match TRBD2. The CDR3 contains 15 residues. Germline CDR1 and CDR2: SGHVS and FQNEAQ. V lost 4 bases to trimming and J lost 4 bases; unmatched junction nucleotides: 4. This CDR3 reads CASSSSGGQYNEQFF. The DNA for the CDR3 is TGTGCCAGCAGCTCTAGCGGGGGACAGTACAATGAGCAGTTCTTC.

The chain couples TRBV6-1 to TRBJ1-2; 7 bases are shared with TRBD1. CDR1 MNHNS and CDR2 SASEGT come from the germline V gene. V was clipped by 4 bases and J by 4 bases; unmatched bases: 12. The CDR3 runs 16 residues. CDR3 nucleotides: TGTGCCAGCAGTGGGGGCGGACAGGTAGGCCGCTATGGCTACACCTTC. Amino acids: CASSGGGQVGRYGYTF.

This chain uses TRBV14 with TRBJ1-1, with D uncertain. The CDR3 runs 15 residues. Per germline, CDR1 SGHDN and CDR2 FVKESK. Trimming pared 0 bases from V and 2 bases from J, leaving 10 bases between. The CDR3 here is CASSQDLQTNTEAFF. The DNA of the CDR3 is TGTGCCAGCAGCCAAGATCTTCAGACTAACACTGAAGCTTTCTTT.

This clone was seen once. The chain joins TRBV28 to TRBJ2-2, with no clear D. The CDR3 is 11 residues long. Germline assignment: CDR1 MDHEN and CDR2 SYDVKM. Trimming removed 5 bases from V and 9 bases from J, with 7 bases in between. CDR3 protein: CASSTYRELFF. Here the CDR3 DNA reads TGTGCCAGCAGTACTTATAGGGAGCTGTTTTTT.

The sample holds one count of this clone. V gene TRBV11-2 combines with J gene TRBJ1-4, with TRBD1 matching over 8 bases. The CDR3 length is 15 residues. Trimming at V came to 3 bases and at J to 8 bases, leaving 8 bases not matched to a gene. The germline V gene has CDR1 SGHAT and CDR2 FQNNGV. The CDR3 nucleotides read TGTGCCAGCAGCTTCCCGGCAGGGGGCCGGGAAAAACTGTTTTTT. Encoded protein: CASSFPAGGREKLFF.

This chain links TRBV5-6 with TRBJ2-2, with D perhaps TRBD2 (5 bases). The V and J ends lost 0 bases and 0 bases respectively, with 12 bases between them. This CDR3 contains 17 residues. Germline V gives CDR1 SGHDT, CDR2 YYEEEE. CDR3 region: CASSLARTGSNTGELFF. The CDR3 DNA follows: TGTGCCAGCAGCTTGGCCCGTACGGGGTCGAACACCGGGGAGCTGTTTTTT.